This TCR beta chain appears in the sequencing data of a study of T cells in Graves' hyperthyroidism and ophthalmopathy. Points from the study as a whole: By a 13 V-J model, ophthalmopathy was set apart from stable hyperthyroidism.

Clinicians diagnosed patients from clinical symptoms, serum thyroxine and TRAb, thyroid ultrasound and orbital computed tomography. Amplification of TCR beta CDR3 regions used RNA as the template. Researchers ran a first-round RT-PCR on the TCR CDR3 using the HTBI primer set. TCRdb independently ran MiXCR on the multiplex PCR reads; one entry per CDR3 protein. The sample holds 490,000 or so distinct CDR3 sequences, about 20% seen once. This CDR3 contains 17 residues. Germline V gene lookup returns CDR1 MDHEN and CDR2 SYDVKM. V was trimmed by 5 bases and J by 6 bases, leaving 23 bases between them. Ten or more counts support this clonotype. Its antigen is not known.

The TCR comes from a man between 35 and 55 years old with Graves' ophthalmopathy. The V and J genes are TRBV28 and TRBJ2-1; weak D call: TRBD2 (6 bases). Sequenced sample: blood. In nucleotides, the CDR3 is TGTGCCAGCAGTCCCGCCCCCCTGGCGGGACTGGGCAATGAGCAGTTCTTC. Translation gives CASSPAPLAGLGNEQFF.